This TCR beta chain is drawn from a study of shared clonotypes between healthy human individuals. Positively selected for CCR7, the CD45RO-negative cells used as naive CD8 cells excluded terminally differentiated effector memory CD45RA+ cells. Assay: immunoSEQ multiplex PCR; the TCRdb copy retains only in-frame clones and omits some. Of around 600,000 clones listed, roughly 98% are singletons. The study's findings and limits: Depth was large, yet rarefaction showed that sorted-subset sequencing was incomplete. Compared with memory subsets, naive subsets generally had larger estimated richness. A limitation of the genetic and exposure-history diversity represented arose from few donors.

As regards this clone: Its antigen is as yet unknown.

The CDR3 spans 17 residues. Germline values: CDR1 LGHNA, CDR2 YNFKEQ. V was clipped by 3 bases and J by 0 bases, with 14 bases between them. Sequenced material: naive CD8+ T cells sorted from blood. The sequence came from a man younger than 40 in good health. The genes are TRBV4-2 and TRBJ2-2; TRBD1 is a possible D gene (5 bases). CDR3 protein: CASSHLPTGSNTGELFF. CDR3 nucleotides: TGTGCCAGCAGCCATCTACCTACAGGATCGAACACCGGGGAGCTGTTTTTT.